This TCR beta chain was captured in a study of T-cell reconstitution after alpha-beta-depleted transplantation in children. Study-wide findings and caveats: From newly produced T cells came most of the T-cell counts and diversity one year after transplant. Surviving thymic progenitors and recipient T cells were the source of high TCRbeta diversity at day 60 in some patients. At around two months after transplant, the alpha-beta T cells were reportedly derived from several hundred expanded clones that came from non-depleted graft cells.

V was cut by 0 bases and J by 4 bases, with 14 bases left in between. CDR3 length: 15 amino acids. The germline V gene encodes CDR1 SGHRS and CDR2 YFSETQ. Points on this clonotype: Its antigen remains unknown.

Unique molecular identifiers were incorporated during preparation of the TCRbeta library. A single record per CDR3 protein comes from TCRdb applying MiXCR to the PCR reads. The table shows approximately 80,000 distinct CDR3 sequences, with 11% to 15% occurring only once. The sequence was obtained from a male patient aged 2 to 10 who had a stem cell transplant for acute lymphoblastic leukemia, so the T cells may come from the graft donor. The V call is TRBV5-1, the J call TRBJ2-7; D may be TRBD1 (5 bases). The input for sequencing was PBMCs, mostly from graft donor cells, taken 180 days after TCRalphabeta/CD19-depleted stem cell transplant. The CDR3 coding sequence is TGCGCCAGCAGCTTGGGGGGCTGGGAATCATACGAGCAGTACTTC. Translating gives CASSLGGWESYEQYF.